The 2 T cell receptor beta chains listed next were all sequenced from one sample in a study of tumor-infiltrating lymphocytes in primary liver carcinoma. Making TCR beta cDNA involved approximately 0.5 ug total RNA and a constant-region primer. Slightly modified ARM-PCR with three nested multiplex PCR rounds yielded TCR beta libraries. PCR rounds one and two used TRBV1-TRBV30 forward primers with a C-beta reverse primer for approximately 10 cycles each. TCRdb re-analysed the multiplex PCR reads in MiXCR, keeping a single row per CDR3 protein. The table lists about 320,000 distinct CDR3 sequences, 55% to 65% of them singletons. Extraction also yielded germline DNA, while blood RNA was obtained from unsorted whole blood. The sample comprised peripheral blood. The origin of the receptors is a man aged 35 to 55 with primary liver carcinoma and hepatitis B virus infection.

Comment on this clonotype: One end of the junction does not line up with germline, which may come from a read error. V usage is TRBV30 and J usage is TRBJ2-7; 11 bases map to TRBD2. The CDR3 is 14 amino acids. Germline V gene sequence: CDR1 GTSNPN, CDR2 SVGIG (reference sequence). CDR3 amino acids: CAWSDSGRVGERYF. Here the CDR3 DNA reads TGTGCCTGGAGTGATAGCGGGAGGGTGGGAGAGCGGTACTTC.

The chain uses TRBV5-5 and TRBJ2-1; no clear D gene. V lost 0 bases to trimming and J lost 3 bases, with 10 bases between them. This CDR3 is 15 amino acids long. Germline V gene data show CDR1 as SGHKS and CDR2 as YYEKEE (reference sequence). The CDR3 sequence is CASSLAEWIYNEQFF. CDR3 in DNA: TGTGCCAGCAGCTTGGCCGAATGGATCTACAATGAGCAGTTCTTC.